One sample yielded the 32 T cell receptor beta chains listed below, sequenced in a study of PD-1 blockade in classical Hodgkin lymphoma. Relapses following autologous stem cell transplantation were seen in all patients, with brentuximab vedotin exposure varying. Clones were read by immunoSEQ multiplex PCR, and TCRdb kept only the in-frame ones, dropping some. The table shows 20,000 to 25,000 clones, with over 65% occurring only once. Sample: peripheral blood mononuclear cells (PBMCs), taken before the second cycle of nivolumab. The receptors here all came from a human donor with classical Hodgkin lymphoma.

The sample holds one count of this clone. Germline is not matched at one junction end, which may reflect a read error. The chain recombines TRBV18 with TRBJ1-4; D ambiguous. CDR3 length: 15 amino acids. Germline V gene data show CDR1 as KGHSH and CDR2 as LQKENI. CDR3 in amino acids: CANSPSQLVNEKLFF. CDR3 sequence (DNA): TGTGCCAACTCACCATCTCAGTTGGTTAATGAAAAACTGTTTTTT. The full variable domain, completed using reference TRBV18 and TRBJ1-4, is NAGVMQNPRHLVRRRGQEARLRCSPMKGHSHVYWYRQLPEEGLKFMVYLQKENIIDESGMPKERFSAEFPKEGPSILRIQQVVRGDSAAYFCANSPSQLVNEKLFFGSGTQLSVL.

J is TRBJ2-7 and V is TRBV11-2, with D possibly being TRBD2 (6 bases). The CDR3 has 15 amino acids. Looked up from germline, CDR1 is SGHAT and CDR2 is FQNNGV. Between the trimmed V and J ends, which lost 1 base and 3 bases, there was a span of 13 bases. Here the CDR3 reads CASSLVDGSIYEQYF. The DNA of the CDR3 is TGTGCCAGCAGCTTAGTTGACGGGAGTATCTACGAGCAGTACTTC.

A remark on this clone: The junction and the germline gene differ at one end; a read error may be behind it. V gene TRBV6-5 combines with J gene TRBJ2-7, with 12 bases lining up with TRBD2. The CDR3 covers 14 residues. Germline-derived CDR1 and CDR2 are MNHEY and SVGAGI. The CDR3 DNA follows: TGTGCCGGCAGAACTAGCGGGGGGACCTACGAGCAGTACTTC. This sequence encodes CAGRTSGGTYEQYF.

The CDR3 here is CASSPRVGGVTGELFF. The CDR3 DNA reads as TGTGCCAGCAGCCCTAGGGTTGGTGGAGTCACCGGGGAGCTGTTTTTT. The J gene is TRBJ2-2, the V gene TRBV5-4; D gene unclear. There are 16 residues in the CDR3. Germline loops: CDR1 SGHNT, CDR2 YYREEE (reference sequence). The ends were cut back, 4 bases at V and 4 bases at J, with 17 bases in the middle.

The chain combines TRBV6-1 with TRBJ2-7, with D possibly TRBD2 on 6 matching bases. The V gene's germline CDR1 is MNHNS and CDR2 SASEGT. V gave up 6 bases and J gave up 1 base, with 13 bases separating them. This CDR3 region has 14 residues. CDR3 loop: CASRREKGSYEQYF. CDR3 nucleotides: TGTGCCAGCAGGCGGGAAAAGGGATCCTACGAGCAGTACTTC.

V usage is TRBV5-4 and J usage is TRBJ1-4, with unresolved D. CDR1 and CDR2 from the germline V gene are SGHNT and YYREEE (reference sequence). This CDR3 is 14 amino acids long. Trimming pared 4 bases from V and 4 bases from J, leaving 11 bases between. The CDR3 bases are TGTGCCAGCAGCACGGACCCAGATAATGAAAAACTGTTTTTT. Residues: CASSTDPDNEKLFF.

This chain links TRBV5-1 with TRBJ2-3, with a weak D call TRBD1 (5 bases). Trimming shortened V by 0 bases and J by 0 bases, and 8 bases separated the two germline ends. The CDR3 runs to 15 residues. The germline V gene has CDR1 SGHRS and CDR2 YFSETQ. The CDR3 DNA is TGCGCCAGCAGCTTGGCGGACAAGAGCACAGATACGCAGTATTTT. As protein: CASSLADKSTDTQYF.

The rearrangement links TRBV5-4 to TRBJ2-6; a weak D match, TRBD1 (6 bases). The CDR3 totals 16 residues. V lost 2 bases and J 2 bases, leaving 11 bases between the germline ends. Germline-derived CDR1 and CDR2 are SGHNT and YYREEE (reference sequence). CDR3 sequence (DNA): TGTGCCAGCAGCTTCCCATCAGGGGCTGGGGCCAACGTCCTGACTTTC. The encoded protein is CASSFPSGAGANVLTF.

The chain uses TRBV18 and TRBJ2-1, with D perhaps matching TRBD1 or TRBD2 (6 bases each). CDR1 and CDR2 from the germline V gene are KGHSH and LQKENI. V was shortened by 7 bases and J by 3 bases, with 16 bases between the two germline ends. CDR3 length: 15 amino acids. The CDR3 is CASYRDTGGYNEQFF. The CDR3 DNA reads TGTGCCAGCTACCGGGACACCGGGGGCTACAATGAGCAGTTCTTC.

The chain recombines TRBV6-5 with TRBJ2-7; the D gene could be TRBD1 or TRBD2 (6 bases each). CDR3 length equals 13 residues. CDR1 and CDR2 from the germline V gene are MNHEY and SVGAGI. V was shortened by 4 bases and J by 3 bases, with 10 bases between the two germline ends. The CDR3, as DNA: TGTGCCAGCAGTTGGGGGGCCTACTACGAGCAGTACTTC. Translated: CASSWGAYYEQYF.

The chain uses TRBV30 and TRBJ2-6, with D maybe TRBD1 (5 bases). Germline V gives CDR1 GTSNPN, CDR2 SVGIG (reference sequence). The CDR3 is 14 residues long. The V and J ends lost 2 bases and 2 bases respectively, with 7 bases between them. DNA of the CDR3: TGTGCCTGGAGTCCAGGGACTGGGGCCAACGTCCTGACTTTC. It specifies CAWSPGTGANVLTF.

V is TRBV27 and J is TRBJ2-7; D is unclear. Germline CDR1 MNHEY, CDR2 SMNVEV (reference sequence). The CDR3 covers 13 residues. Trimming left V 4 bases short and J 6 bases short, with 13 bases between. The CDR3 DNA sequence: TGTGCCAGCAGTTGGCAATATAGTGGCGAGCAGTACTTC. It is translated as CASSWQYSGEQYF.

This clone showed up just a few times. The V gene is TRBV16, the J gene TRBJ2-1; TRBD1 might be the D (7 bases). The CDR3 is 17 amino acids. Germline-derived CDR1 and CDR2 are KGHSY and FQNENV. V shed 1 base and J shed 7 bases, with 20 bases lying between them. CDR3 DNA sequence: TGTGCCAGCAGCCAATACAGGGGCGTCGGGAGTATAAATGAGCAGTTCTTC. It translates to CASSQYRGVGSINEQFF. The full variable domain, in which reference TRBV16 and TRBJ2-1 provide the parts outside the CDR3, is GEEVAQTPKHLVRGEGQKAKLYCAPIKGHSYVFWYQQVLKNEFKFLISFQNENVFDETGMPKERFSAKCLPNSPCSLEIQATKLEDSAVYFCASSQYRGVGSINEQFFGPGTRLTVL.

The chain combines TRBV7-9 with TRBJ2-1, with 7 bases identical to TRBD2. Germline CDR1 reads SEHNR; CDR2 reads FQNEAQ (reference sequence). This CDR3 is built from 14 residues. Trimming at V came to 3 bases and at J to 7 bases, leaving 6 bases not matched to a gene. The CDR3: CASSLGGSLNEQFF. The DNA of the CDR3 is TGTGCCAGCAGCTTGGGCGGGAGTTTGAATGAGCAGTTCTTC.

The genes are TRBV28 and TRBJ2-7; the D is unclear. CDR1 and CDR2 from the germline V gene are MDHEN and SYDVKM. This CDR3 has 15 residues. Trimming shortened V by 5 bases and J by 7 bases, and 21 bases separated the two germline ends. This chain's CDR3 is CASSEPHSGAREQYF. CDR3 coding DNA: TGTGCCAGCAGTGAACCTCATAGTGGTGCAAGGGAGCAGTACTTC.

This clone was seen a handful of times. The chain links TRBV6-1 to TRBJ1-1, with D uncertain. CDR1 MNHNS and CDR2 SASEGT come from the germline V gene. Trimming removed 6 bases from V and 2 bases from J, with 13 bases in between. The CDR3 is 14 amino acids. CDR3 protein: CASRALLSNTEAFF. The CDR3 DNA reads TGTGCCAGCAGAGCCCTTCTAAGCAACACTGAAGCTTTCTTT.

This rearrangement joins TRBV5-1 to TRBJ2-3, with 14 bases fitting TRBD2. CDR1 and CDR2 from the germline V gene are SGHRS and YFSETQ. The CDR3 contains 15 residues. V was clipped by 5 bases and J by 6 bases; unmatched bases: 5. The CDR3 loop is CASRETSGRADTQYF. CDR3 coding DNA: TGCGCCAGCAGAGAGACTAGCGGGAGGGCCGATACGCAGTATTTT.

V is TRBV6-5 and J is TRBJ2-2; D not resolved. Trimming left V 3 bases short and J 3 bases short, with 8 bases between. Germline V gene sequence: CDR1 MNHEY, CDR2 SVGAGI. The CDR3 has 14 residues. The CDR3: CASSYSRDTGELFF. CDR3 DNA sequence: TGTGCCAGCAGTTATAGTAGGGACACCGGGGAGCTGTTTTTT.

V is TRBV7-7 and J is TRBJ2-1; D is unresolved. The germline CDR1 and CDR2 sequences are SSHAT and FNYEAQ (reference sequence). V was pared by 1 base and J by 5 bases, with 9 bases between. The CDR3 has 14 residues. The CDR3 DNA reads TGTGCCAGCAGCTTAGGTCCTAGTCACAATGAGCAGTTCTTC. Encoded protein: CASSLGPSHNEQFF. Drawing the rest from reference TRBV7-7 and TRBJ2-1, the complete variable domain is GAGVSQSPRYKVTKRGQDVTLRCDPISSHATLYWYQQALGQGPEFLTYFNYEAQPDKSGLPSDRFSAERPEGSISTLTIQRTEQRDSAMYRCASSLGPSHNEQFFGPGTRLTVL.

CDR3 in amino acids: CASSRDTYTGELFF. The CDR3 DNA reads as TGTGCCAGCAGCAGGGACACCTACACCGGGGAGCTGTTTTTT. The chain joins TRBV7-9 to TRBJ2-2; TRBD1 is a possible D gene (6 bases). The CDR3 loop spans 14 amino acids. Germline CDR1 is SEHNR and CDR2 is FQNEAQ (reference sequence). Trimming took 5 bases from V and 3 from J, leaving 10 bases between them.

The gene calls are TRBV27 and TRBJ2-7; 11 nucleotides align to TRBD1. V shed 6 bases and J 7 bases; nucleotides not matched to a gene: 11. CDR3 size: 15 residues. CDR1 MNHEY and CDR2 SMNVEV come from the germline V gene (reference sequence). The CDR3 DNA is TGTGCCAGCAGAGACCGGGACAGGGGGGGACGGGAGCAGTACTTC. Translation gives CASRDRDRGGREQYF.

The chain recombines TRBV4-1 with TRBJ2-7; D remains ambiguous. Trimming removed 3 bases at V and 3 bases at J, with 9 bases between. The CDR3 totals 13 residues. Germline V lookup: CDR1 MGHRA, CDR2 YSYEKL. As DNA, the CDR3 is TGCGCCAGCAGCCACGCCATGGACTACGAGCAGTACTTC. Its translation: CASSHAMDYEQYF.

The gene calls are TRBV6-5 and TRBJ2-7, with 7 bases that match TRBD2. The CDR3 covers 15 residues. V lost 1 base to trimming and J lost 2 bases; unmatched junction nucleotides: 5. Germline assignment: CDR1 MNHEY and CDR2 SVGAGI. The CDR3 nucleotides read TGTGCCAGCAGTTACTGGTCAGGGAGGGCCTACGAGCAGTACTTC. Amino acid sequence: CASSYWSGRAYEQYF.

This chain joins TRBV16 and TRBJ1-5; D is unresolved. Trimming shortened V by 0 bases and J by 7 bases, and 7 bases separated the two germline ends. Germline values: CDR1 KGHSY, CDR2 FQNENV. The CDR3 sequence is 13 residues long. CDR3 in DNA: TGTGCCAGCAGCCAATCTCGGGCCCAGCCCCAGCATTTT. Protein product: CASSQSRAQPQHF.

The V gene is TRBV29-1, the J gene TRBJ2-7, with 7 bases identical to TRBD2. Germline V CDR1 and CDR2: SQVTM, ANQGSEA. The CDR3 runs 13 residues. V shed 0 bases, J shed 5 bases, and the junction held 4 bases outside the gene matches. For the CDR3, the DNA is TGCAGCGTTGAAGAGCGGGAGTTCAACGAGCAGTACTTC. Protein: CSVEEREFNEQYF.

The chain uses TRBV5-1 and TRBJ1-2, with no clear D. The CDR3 is 11 residues long. V lost 3 bases and J 1 base, leaving 1 base between the germline ends. Germline-derived CDR1 and CDR2 are SGHRS and YFSETQ. The CDR3 is CASSYNYGYTF. The CDR3, as DNA: TGCGCCAGCAGCTATAACTATGGCTACACCTTC.

The gene calls are TRBV11-2 and TRBJ2-5; the D is unclear. V gave up 0 bases and J gave up 4 bases, with 3 bases separating them. The CDR3 length is 12 residues. The germline V gene encodes CDR1 SGHAT and CDR2 FQNNGV. CDR3 in DNA: TGTGCCAGCAGCTTAGACAGAGAGACCCAGTACTTC. Protein sequence: CASSLDRETQYF.

The chain combines TRBV6-6 with TRBJ2-3, with D unresolved. Germline V CDR1 and CDR2: MNHNY, SVGAGI (reference sequence). This CDR3 is 15 amino acids long. Trimming stripped 4 bases from V and 4 bases from J, with 15 bases between. CDR3 DNA sequence: TGTGCCAGCAGTTCCGGACGTATGAGGTCAGATACGCAGTATTTT. Its protein is CASSSGRMRSDTQYF.

This clone is deemed medium-sized. The chain is built from TRBV6-5 and TRBJ1-2, with no clear D. CDR1 is MNHEY and CDR2 is SVGAGI in the germline V gene. Deletions cut 7 bases from V and 2 bases from J, with 8 bases between. There are 12 residues in the CDR3. The CDR3 sequence is CASTGGNYGYTF. Written as DNA, the CDR3 is TGTGCCAGCACGGGAGGGAACTATGGCTACACCTTC.

This chain uses TRBV10-1 with TRBJ1-1, with D uncertain. The CDR3 sequence is 13 residues long. Germline assignment: CDR1 WNHNN and CDR2 SYGVQD (reference sequence). Trimming cost V 4 bases and J 11 bases, with 17 bases left between them. CDR3: CASSVWAEGFAFF. The CDR3 DNA reads TGCGCCAGCAGTGTTTGGGCTGAGGGATTCGCTTTCTTT.

In its sample, this clone was seen a few times. This chain connects TRBV2 to TRBJ2-1; the D is unclear. Trimming left V 4 bases short and J 6 bases short, with 10 bases between. This CDR3 contains 13 residues. In germline, CDR1 is SNHLY, CDR2 FYNNEI. DNA of the CDR3: TGTGCCAGCAGTGTCCTTAGGTCCAATGAGCAGTTCTTC. This codes for CASSVLRSNEQFF.

In this sample, this clone turned up once. The chain has TRBV7-6 and TRBJ1-4; D is unclear. The CDR3 runs 14 residues. V was pared by 5 bases and J by 8 bases, with 15 bases between. The germline gives CDR1 SGHVS, CDR2 FNYEAQ. In DNA form, the CDR3 reads TGTGCCAGCAGCACGGGCCAACCGGAGGAAAAACTGTTTTTT. As protein: CASSTGQPEEKLFF.